This T cell receptor (beta chain) was captured in a study of blood T cell repertoires in COVID-19. There are 15 residues in the CDR3. The germline CDR1 and CDR2 sequences are SGDLS and YYNGEE. V lost 0 bases, J lost 9 bases, and 13 bases lay in between. Only a few counts were recorded for this clone. Assay used: immunoSEQ multiplex PCR; TCRdb lists only in-frame clones, some missing. The sample lists under 300,000 clones; 70% to 90% were seen once. The clonotype originates from a woman between 35 and 50 years old who had recovered from COVID-19. V is TRBV9 and J is TRBJ1-6; the D gene is possibly TRBD1 (5 bases). What was sequenced was peripheral blood. This CDR3 is CASSVGQGVGSPLHF. The CDR3 DNA sequence: TGTGCCAGCAGCGTAGGCCAGGGCGTTGGTTCACCCCTCCACTTT.